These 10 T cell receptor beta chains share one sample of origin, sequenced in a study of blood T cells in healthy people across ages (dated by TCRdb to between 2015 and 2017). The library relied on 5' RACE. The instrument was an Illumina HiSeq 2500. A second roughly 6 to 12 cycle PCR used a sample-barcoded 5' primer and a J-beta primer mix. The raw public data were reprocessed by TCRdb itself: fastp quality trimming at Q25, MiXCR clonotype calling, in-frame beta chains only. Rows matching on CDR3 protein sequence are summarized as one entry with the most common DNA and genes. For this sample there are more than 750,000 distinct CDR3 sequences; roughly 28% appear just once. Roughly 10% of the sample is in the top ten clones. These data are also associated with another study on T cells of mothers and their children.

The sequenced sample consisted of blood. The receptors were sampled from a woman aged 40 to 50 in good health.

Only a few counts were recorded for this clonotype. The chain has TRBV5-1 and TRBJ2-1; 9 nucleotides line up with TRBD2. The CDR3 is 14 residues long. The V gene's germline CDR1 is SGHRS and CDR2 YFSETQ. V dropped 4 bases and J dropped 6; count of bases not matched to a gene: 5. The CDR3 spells CASSPASGTNEQFF. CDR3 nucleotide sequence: TGCGCCAGCAGCCCTGCTAGCGGGACCAATGAGCAGTTCTTC. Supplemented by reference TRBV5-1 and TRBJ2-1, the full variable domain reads KAGVTQTPRYLIKTRGQQVTLSCSPISGHRSVSWYQQTPGQGLQFLFEYFSETQRNKGNFPGRFSGRQFSNSRSEMNVSTLELGDSALYLCASSPASGTNEQFFGPGTRLTVL.

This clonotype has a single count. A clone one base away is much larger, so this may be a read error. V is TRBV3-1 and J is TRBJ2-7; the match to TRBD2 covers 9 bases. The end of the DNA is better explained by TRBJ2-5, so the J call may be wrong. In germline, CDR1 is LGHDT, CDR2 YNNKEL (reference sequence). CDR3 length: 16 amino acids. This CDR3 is CASSQPSGGGAGTQYF. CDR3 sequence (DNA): TGTGCCAGCAGCCAACCCTCTGGCGGGGGGGCGGGGACCCAGTACTTC.

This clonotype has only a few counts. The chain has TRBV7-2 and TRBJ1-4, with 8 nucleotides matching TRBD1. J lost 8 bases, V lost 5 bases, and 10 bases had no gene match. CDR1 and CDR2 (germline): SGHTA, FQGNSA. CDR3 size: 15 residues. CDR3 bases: TGTGCCAGCAGCGCGAACAGGGGGTTATACGAAAAACTGTTTTTT. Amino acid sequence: CASSANRGLYEKLFF.

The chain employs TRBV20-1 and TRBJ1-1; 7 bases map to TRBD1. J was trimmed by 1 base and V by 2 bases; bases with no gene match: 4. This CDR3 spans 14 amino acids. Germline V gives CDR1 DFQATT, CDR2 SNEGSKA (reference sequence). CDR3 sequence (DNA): TGCAGTGCTAGACCGGGACAGACGAACACTGAAGCTTTCTTT. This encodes CSARPGQTNTEAFF.

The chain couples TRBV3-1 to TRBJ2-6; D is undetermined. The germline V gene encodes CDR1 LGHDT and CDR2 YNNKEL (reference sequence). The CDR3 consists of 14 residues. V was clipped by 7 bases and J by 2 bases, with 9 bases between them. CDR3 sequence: CASKSFPGANVLTF. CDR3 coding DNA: TGTGCCAGCAAATCATTCCCTGGGGCCAACGTCCTGACTTTC.

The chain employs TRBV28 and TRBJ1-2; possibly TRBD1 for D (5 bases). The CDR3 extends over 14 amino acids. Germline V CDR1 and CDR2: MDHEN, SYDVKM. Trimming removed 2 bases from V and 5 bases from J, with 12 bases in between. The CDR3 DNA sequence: TGTGCCAGCAGTTTAAGAGGGGCAGGATATGGCTACACCTTC. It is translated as CASSLRGAGYGYTF.

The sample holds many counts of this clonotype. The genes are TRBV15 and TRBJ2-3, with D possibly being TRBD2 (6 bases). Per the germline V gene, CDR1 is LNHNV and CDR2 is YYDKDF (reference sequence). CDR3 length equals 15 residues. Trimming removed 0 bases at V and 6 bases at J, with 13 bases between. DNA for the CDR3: TGTGCCACCAGCAGAGATTGGGCCGGGGGTGATACGCAGTATTTT. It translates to CATSRDWAGGDTQYF.

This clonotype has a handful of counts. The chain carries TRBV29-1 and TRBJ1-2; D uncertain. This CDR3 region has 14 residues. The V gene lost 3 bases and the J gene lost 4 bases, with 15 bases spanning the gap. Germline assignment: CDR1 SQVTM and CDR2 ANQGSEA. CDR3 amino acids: CSVDGEGYVYGYTF. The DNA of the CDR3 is TGCAGCGTTGATGGGGAGGGTTACGTCTATGGCTACACCTTC.

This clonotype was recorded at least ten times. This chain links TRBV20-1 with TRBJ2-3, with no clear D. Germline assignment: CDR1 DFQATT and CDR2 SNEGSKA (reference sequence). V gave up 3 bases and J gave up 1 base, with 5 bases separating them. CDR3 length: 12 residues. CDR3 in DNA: TGCAGTGCTAGTCGTCGCACAGATACGCAGTATTTT. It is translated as CSASRRTDTQYF.

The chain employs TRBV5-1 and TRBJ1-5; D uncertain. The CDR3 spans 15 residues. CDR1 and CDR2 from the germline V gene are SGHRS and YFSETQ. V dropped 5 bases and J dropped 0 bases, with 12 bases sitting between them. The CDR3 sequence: CASRTDGYSNQPQHF. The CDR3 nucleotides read TGCGCCAGCAGAACGGACGGCTATAGCAATCAGCCCCAGCATTTT.